The 32 T cell receptor beta chains in this list originate from one sample, sequenced in a study of blood T cell repertoires in COVID-19. The data were produced by immunoSEQ multiplex PCR, yet TCRdb's version contains in-frame clones alone and is incomplete. The table shows 65,000 to 85,000 clones, with about four fifths occurring only once. The sequencing input was peripheral blood. These receptors originate from a human donor in a cohort sampled during active COVID-19.

V and J are TRBV7-9 and TRBJ1-3; a possible D gene is TRBD1 (6 bases). This CDR3 contains 14 residues. In germline, CDR1 is SEHNR, CDR2 FQNEAQ (reference sequence). Trimming stripped 4 bases from V and 4 bases from J, with 11 bases between. CDR3 region: CASSSTGTGNTIYF. The CDR3, as DNA: TGTGCCAGCAGCTCAACAGGGACGGGAAACACCATATATTTT.

This clone occurred once. V is TRBV24-1 and J is TRBJ2-5, with 9 bases that match TRBD1. J was trimmed by 5 bases and V by 1 base; bases with no gene match: 7. CDR1 and CDR2 (germline): KGHDR, SFDVKD. CDR3 length: 16 residues. The DNA for the CDR3 is TGTGCCACCAGTGATTTCGGGGGGACAGGGAGCGAGACCCAGTACTTC. This codes for CATSDFGGTGSETQYF.

This clone was counted a few times. The V call is TRBV28, the J call TRBJ1-5, with 7 positions matching TRBD1. CDR1 and CDR2 (germline): MDHEN, SYDVKM. V shed 6 bases and J 5 bases; nucleotides not matched to a gene: 4. CDR3 length equals 13 residues. CDR3 protein: CASSRGQDQPQHF. The CDR3 nucleotides are TGTGCCAGCAGCCGAGGACAGGATCAGCCCCAGCATTTT.

The chain uses TRBV6-5 and TRBJ2-4, with a weak D call TRBD2 (6 bases). The V gene lost 6 bases and the J gene lost 2 bases, with 14 bases spanning the gap. Germline V lookup: CDR1 MNHEY, CDR2 SVGAGI. CDR3 length: 15 residues. The DNA for the CDR3 is TGTGCCAGCAGACCAGGCGGGGAGTCCAAAAACATTCAGTACTTC. Protein sequence: CASRPGGESKNIQYF.

V gene TRBV3-1 (or the pseudogene TRBV3-2) combines with J gene TRBJ2-1, with 8 bases matching TRBD1. Germline loops: CDR1 LGHDT, CDR2 YNNKEL (reference sequence). This CDR3 contains 17 residues. The junction had 7 bases not matched to a gene; V was cut back by 1 base and J by 2 bases. The CDR3 sequence: CASSQVGQGSPYNEQFF. The CDR3 nucleotides read TGTGCCAGCAGCCAAGTAGGACAGGGTAGCCCCTACAATGAGCAGTTCTTC.

This chain links TRBV29-1 with TRBJ2-3; D is possibly TRBD2 (6 bases). This CDR3 is built from 13 residues. Germline V gives CDR1 SQVTM, CDR2 ANQGSEA. Trimming left V 6 bases short and J 2 bases short, with 12 bases between. The CDR3 DNA sequence: TGCAGCGTCGAGGGGAGGCCCACAGATACGCAGTATTTT. Its translation is CSVEGRPTDTQYF.

The rearrangement joins TRBV3-1 (or the pseudogene TRBV3-2) to TRBJ2-1; 9 bases fit TRBD1. The CDR3 has 15 residues. From germline, CDR1 is LGHDT and CDR2 YNNKEL (reference sequence). With V trimmed by 1 base and J by 3 bases, 1 base remained unmatched. CDR3 amino acids: CASSQGTGDYNEQFF. The CDR3 DNA sequence: TGTGCCAGCAGCCAAGGGACAGGGGACTACAATGAGCAGTTCTTC.

V usage is TRBV7-8 and J usage is TRBJ1-3; D is unresolved. There are 13 residues in the CDR3. With 3 bases removed from V and 5 bases from J, the gap between germline ends came to 8 bases. Looked up from germline, CDR1 is SGHVS and CDR2 is FQNEAQ. The CDR3 DNA sequence: TGTGCCAGCAGCTTGGAACAGCGAAACACCATATATTTT. Encoded protein: CASSLEQRNTIYF.

The genes are TRBV9 and TRBJ1-1; D may be TRBD1 (5 bases). V was shortened by 3 bases and J by 6 bases, with 15 bases between the two germline ends. Germline CDR1 reads SGDLS; CDR2 reads YYNGEE. The CDR3 length is 14 residues. CDR3 sequence (DNA): TGTGCCAGCAGCGCGGGGGTAGGAGACGCTGAAGCTTTCTTT. Its protein product is CASSAGVGDAEAFF.

The chain carries TRBV4-1 and TRBJ2-5; 11 bases map to TRBD2. The CDR3 extends over 16 amino acids. The germline CDR1 and CDR2 sequences are MGHRA and YSYEKL. Germline trimming cut 3 bases from V and 1 base from J; bases unmatched to any gene: 4. CDR3 residues: CASSHVLAGGQETQYF. The CDR3, as DNA: TGCGCCAGCAGCCATGTGCTAGCGGGGGGCCAAGAGACCCAGTACTTC.

Comments on this clone: Other DNA sequences in this sample translate to the same CDR3. The J gene is TRBJ2-6, the V gene TRBV9; maybe TRBD1 (5 bases). V gave up 4 bases and J gave up 1 base, with 9 bases separating them. The CDR3 is 15 amino acids. Germline lookup yields CDR1 SGDLS and CDR2 YYNGEE. CDR3 amino acids: CASSPQGSGANVLTF. CDR3 DNA sequence: TGTGCCAGCAGCCCCCAGGGTTCTGGGGCCAACGTCCTGACTTTC.

This clone showed up many times. The DNA for the CDR3 is TGTGCCAGCAGCCAAGCTAGATGGCAGGGGGGCAATGAGCAGTTCTTC. Protein sequence: CASSQARWQGGNEQFF. V is TRBV3-1 (or the pseudogene TRBV3-2) and J is TRBJ2-1, with D maybe TRBD1 (7 bases). The length of the CDR3 is 16 residues. Per the germline V gene, CDR1 is LGHDT and CDR2 is YNNKEL (reference sequence). V lost 1 base and J lost 6, with 16 bases in between.

This clone was seen a few times. The gene calls are TRBV19 and TRBJ1-5; no clear D. Germline values: CDR1 LNHDA, CDR2 SQIVND (reference sequence). This CDR3 comprises 12 residues. V was clipped by 8 bases and J by 5 bases, with 10 bases between them. The CDR3 DNA follows: TGTGCCAGTCAAGACACCTATCAGCCCCAGCATTTT. Its translation: CASQDTYQPQHF.

The chain recombines TRBV3-1 (or the pseudogene TRBV3-2) with TRBJ1-6; 7 nucleotides agree with TRBD1. Germline CDR1 is LGHDT and CDR2 is YNNKEL (reference sequence). This CDR3 is 14 amino acids long. The ends lost 4 bases at V and 7 bases at J; junction bases unmatched: 4. The CDR3 protein is CASSLDRANSPLHF. The CDR3 DNA reads TGTGCCAGCAGCCTCGACAGGGCAAATTCACCCCTCCACTTT.

There are a few counts of this clone. This chain uses TRBV5-1 with TRBJ2-1, with TRBD2 identical over 10 bases. The CDR3 is 16 amino acids. Germline V gives CDR1 SGHRS, CDR2 YFSETQ. V was pared by 0 bases and J by 5 bases, with 5 bases of the junction left unmatched. CDR3 sequence: CASSLGRLAGDNEQFF. The CDR3 coding sequence is TGCGCCAGCAGCTTGGGGAGGCTAGCGGGGGACAATGAGCAGTTCTTC.

This clone was detected a few times. This chain joins TRBV12-5 and TRBJ2-5; D ambiguous. Trimming cost V 0 bases and J 1 base, with 12 bases left between them. The CDR3 is 16 amino acids. CDR1 and CDR2 from the germline V gene are LGHNT and FRNRAP. As DNA, the CDR3 is TGTGCTAGTGGTTTGGTAGTGGGCTCGCTCCAAGAGACCCAGTACTTC. It translates to CASGLVVGSLQETQYF.

The rearrangement uses TRBV12-5 and TRBJ2-3, with TRBD2 matching 7 bases. Trimming cost V 5 bases and J 7 bases; bases outside gene matches: 12. CDR1 is LGHNT, CDR2 FRNRAP, per germline. The CDR3 spans 15 residues. The CDR3 sequence: CASGPPGTTGHTQYF. The CDR3 DNA sequence: TGTGCTAGTGGTCCCCCCGGGACTACGGGACATACGCAGTATTTT.

The chain joins TRBV28 to TRBJ2-3, with D possibly TRBD2 on 5 matching bases. The CDR3 covers 14 residues. V was pared by 5 bases and J by 2 bases, with 11 bases between. Germline V CDR1 and CDR2: MDHEN, SYDVKM. The CDR3 DNA reads as TGTGCCAGCAGTAACCCACGGGACACAGATACGCAGTATTTT. It codes for CASSNPRDTDTQYF. Full variable domain (outside the CDR3, taken from reference TRBV28 and TRBJ2-3): DVKVTQSSRYLVKRTGEKVFLECVQDMDHENMFWYRQDPGLGLRLIYFSYDVKMKEKGDIPEGYSVSREKKERFSLILESASTNQTSMYLCASSNPRDTDTQYFGPGTRLTVL.

The count of this clone is one. The chain uses TRBV7-9 and TRBJ1-6, with D possibly being TRBD1 (5 bases). This CDR3 comprises 15 residues. Looked up from germline, CDR1 is SEHNR and CDR2 is FQNEAQ (reference sequence). V lost 1 base, J lost 3 bases, and 7 bases lay in between. The CDR3 DNA is TGTGCCAGCAGCTTAGGACAGAACTATAATTCACCCCTCCACTTT. Its translation: CASSLGQNYNSPLHF.

The CDR3 reads CPGDRDPSDSGNTIYF. The CDR3 nucleotides are TGTCCAGGAGACAGGGATCCCTCAGACTCTGGAAACACCATATATTTT. This sequence joins TRBV21-1 and TRBJ1-3; the D segment call TRBD1 is taken from the table without a DNA check. TRBV21-1 is recorded as a pseudogene. This CDR3 is built from 16 residues.

There are a few counts of this clone. The J gene is TRBJ2-5, the V gene TRBV2, with 14 bases identical to TRBD2. The CDR3 contains 17 residues. V trimming: 2 bases; J trimming: 2 bases; junction bases outside the gene matches: 4. The germline V gene encodes CDR1 SNHLY and CDR2 FYNNEI. DNA for the CDR3: TGTGCCAGCAGTGAATGGACTAGCGGGGGGAAACAAGAGACCCAGTACTTC. It is translated as CASSEWTSGGKQETQYF.

The chain employs TRBV28 and TRBJ1-5; TRBD1 matches 8 bases. In germline, CDR1 is MDHEN, CDR2 SYDVKM. V dropped 3 bases and J dropped 2; count of bases not matched to a gene: 9. The CDR3 runs 17 residues. CDR3 DNA: TGTGCCAGCAGTTTGGTAGCAGGGGGCATCGGCAATCAGCCCCAGCATTTT. This sequence encodes CASSLVAGGIGNQPQHF.

The chain is built from TRBV7-8 and TRBJ2-7; weak D call: TRBD1 (6 bases). Germline-derived CDR1 and CDR2 are SGHVS and FQNEAQ. The V and J ends lost 1 base and 3 bases respectively, with 13 bases between them. The CDR3 sequence is 15 residues long. CDR3 DNA sequence: TGTGCCAGCAGCTTAGGTGCCATAGGGGGCTACGAGCAGTACGTC. Protein: CASSLGAIGGYEQYV.

CDR3 sequence (DNA): TGCAGTGCTAGACCTTCCTATGGCTACACCTTC. Encoded protein: CSARPSYGYTF. The rearrangement links TRBV20-1 to TRBJ1-2; no firm D call. Germline V gene data show CDR1 as DFQATT and CDR2 as SNEGSKA (reference sequence). The CDR3 is 11 amino acids. Trimming removed 2 bases at V and 4 bases at J, with 5 bases between.

The chain has TRBV29-1 and TRBJ2-1; TRBD2 matches at 7 bases. The germline V gene encodes CDR1 SQVTM and CDR2 ANQGSEA. V dropped 6 bases and J dropped 8; count of bases not matched to a gene: 10. This CDR3 region has 13 residues. The CDR3 loop reads CSVIAGATHEQFF. The CDR3 nucleotides read TGCAGCGTCATTGCGGGAGCTACCCATGAGCAGTTCTTC.

This chain uses TRBV5-1 with TRBJ2-7; D remains ambiguous. Per the germline V gene, CDR1 is SGHRS and CDR2 is YFSETQ. There are 14 residues in the CDR3. The germline V and J ends were trimmed by 0 bases and 1 base, with 8 bases remaining between them. CDR3 bases: TGCGCCAGCAGCTTGGTTCAGAAGTCCTACGAGCAGTACTTC. Translating gives CASSLVQKSYEQYF.

In this sample, this clone turned up once. This chain uses TRBV19 with TRBJ1-5; 7 bases fit TRBD1. V trimming: 1 base; J trimming: 3 bases; junction bases outside the gene matches: 9. Germline V CDR1 and CDR2: LNHDA, SQIVND (reference sequence). The CDR3 runs to 17 residues. The CDR3 DNA reads TGTGCCAGTAGTATAGTTAGGGGGCGTCACGTCAATCAGCCCCAGCATTTT. As protein: CASSIVRGRHVNQPQHF.

This clone has only one observation. The genes are TRBV14 and TRBJ1-2; weak D call: TRBD1 (5 bases). The V end lost 2 bases, the J end lost 8 bases, and 21 bases lay between the germline ends. The CDR3 spans 16 residues. In germline, CDR1 is SGHDN, CDR2 FVKESK. The CDR3 reads CASSQKPPAGPGGYTF. CDR3 coding DNA: TGTGCCAGCAGCCAAAAACCCCCGGCGGGGCCGGGAGGCTACACCTTC.

The V call is TRBV11-2, the J call TRBJ2-7, with TRBD1 as a possible D gene (6 bases). The CDR3 length is 16 residues. Trimming cost V 5 bases and J 2 bases, with 19 bases left between them. The germline V gene encodes CDR1 SGHAT and CDR2 FQNNGV. The CDR3 region is CASSPSPGQLTYEQYV. CDR3 nucleotides: TGTGCCAGCAGCCCGAGCCCGGGACAACTTACCTACGAGCAGTACGTC.

The chain links TRBV19 to TRBJ2-3; TRBD2 is a possible D gene (6 bases). The CDR3 is made up of 15 amino acids. V was shortened by 3 bases and J by 1 base, with 11 bases between the two germline ends. Germline CDR1 reads LNHDA; CDR2 reads SQIVND (reference sequence). CDR3 residues: CASSMEGLRTDTQYF. The CDR3 bases are TGTGCCAGTAGTATGGAGGGACTCCGCACAGATACGCAGTATTTT.

In DNA form, the CDR3 reads TGTGCCAGCAGCTTAGGGCAGGGCATGAACACTGAAGCTTTCTTT. Its translation is CASSLGQGMNTEAFF. The chain has TRBV5-6 and TRBJ1-1; tentatively, D is TRBD1 (5 bases). Per germline, CDR1 SGHDT and CDR2 YYEEEE. Trimming cost V 2 bases and J 0 bases, with 11 bases left between them. The CDR3 contains 15 residues.

This chain joins TRBV15 and TRBJ1-3, with TRBD1 identical over 11 bases. CDR3 length: 16 amino acids. The ends lost 4 bases at V and 2 bases at J; junction bases unmatched: 4. Looked up from germline, CDR1 is LNHNV and CDR2 is YYDKDF (reference sequence). The CDR3 bases are TGTGCCACCAGCACCCTGGACAGGGGGCCTGGAAACACCATATATTTT. The encoded protein is CATSTLDRGPGNTIYF.